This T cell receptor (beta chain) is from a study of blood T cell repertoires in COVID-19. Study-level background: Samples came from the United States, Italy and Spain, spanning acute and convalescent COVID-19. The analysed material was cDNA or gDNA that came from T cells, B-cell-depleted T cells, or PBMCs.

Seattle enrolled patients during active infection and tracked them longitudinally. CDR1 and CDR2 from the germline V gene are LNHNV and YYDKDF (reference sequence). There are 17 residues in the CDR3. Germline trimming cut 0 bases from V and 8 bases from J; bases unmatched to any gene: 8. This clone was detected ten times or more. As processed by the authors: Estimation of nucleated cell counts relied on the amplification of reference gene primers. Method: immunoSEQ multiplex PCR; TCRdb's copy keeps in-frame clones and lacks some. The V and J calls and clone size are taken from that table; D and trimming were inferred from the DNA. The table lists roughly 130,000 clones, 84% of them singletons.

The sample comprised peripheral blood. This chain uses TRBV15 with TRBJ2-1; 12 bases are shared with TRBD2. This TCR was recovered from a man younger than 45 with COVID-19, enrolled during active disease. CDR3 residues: CATSRDLAGGPLDEQFF. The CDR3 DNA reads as TGTGCCACCAGCAGAGATCTAGCGGGAGGGCCTTTGGATGAGCAGTTCTTC.